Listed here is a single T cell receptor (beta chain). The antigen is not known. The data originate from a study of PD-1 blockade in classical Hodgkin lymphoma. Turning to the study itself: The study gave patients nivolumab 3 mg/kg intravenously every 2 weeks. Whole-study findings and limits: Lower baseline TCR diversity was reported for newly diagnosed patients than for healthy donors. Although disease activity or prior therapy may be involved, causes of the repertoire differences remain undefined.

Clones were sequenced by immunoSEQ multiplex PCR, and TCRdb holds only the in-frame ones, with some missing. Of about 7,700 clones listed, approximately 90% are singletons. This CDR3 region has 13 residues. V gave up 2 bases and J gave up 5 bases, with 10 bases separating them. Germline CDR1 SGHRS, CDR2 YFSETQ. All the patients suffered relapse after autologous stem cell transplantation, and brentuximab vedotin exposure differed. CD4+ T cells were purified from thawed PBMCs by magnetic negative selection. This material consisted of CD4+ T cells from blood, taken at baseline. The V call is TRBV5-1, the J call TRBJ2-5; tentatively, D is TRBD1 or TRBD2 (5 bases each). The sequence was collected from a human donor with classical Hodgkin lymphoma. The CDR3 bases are TGCGCCAGCAGCTTTGGGGGTCGGGAGACCCAGTACTTC. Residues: CASSFGGRETQYF.